This T cell receptor (beta chain) comes out of a study of PD-1 blockade in classical Hodgkin lymphoma. Assay used: immunoSEQ multiplex PCR; TCRdb lists only in-frame clones, some missing. The sample carries about 9,700 clones, about 68% recorded once. As for time point: cycle 4 day 1 (C4D1), after more than five weeks of nivolumab. Brentuximab vedotin exposure varied, and every patient relapsed after autologous stem cell transplantation. Thawed PBMCs yielded CD4+ T cells through magnetic negative selection. This TCR was recovered from a human donor with classical Hodgkin lymphoma. The sequencing used CD4+ T cells from blood, collected before the fourth cycle of nivolumab.

The CDR3 here is CASSTGQGAITEAFF. In DNA, the CDR3 is TGTGCCAGTAGTACGGGACAGGGGGCTATAACTGAAGCTTTCTTT. V is TRBV19 and J is TRBJ1-1; 12 bases are a match to TRBD1. Looked up from germline, CDR1 is LNHDA and CDR2 is SQIVND (reference sequence). The CDR3 spans 15 residues. The junction had 5 bases not matched to a gene; V was cut back by 4 bases and J by 5 bases. Combining the CDR3 with reference TRBV19 and TRBJ1-1 gives the whole variable domain DGGITQSPKYLFRKEGQNVTLSCEQNLNHDAMYWYRQDPGQGLRLIYYSQIVNDFQKGDIAEGYSVSREKKESFPLTVTSAQKNPTAFYLCASSTGQGAITEAFFGQGTRLTVV.